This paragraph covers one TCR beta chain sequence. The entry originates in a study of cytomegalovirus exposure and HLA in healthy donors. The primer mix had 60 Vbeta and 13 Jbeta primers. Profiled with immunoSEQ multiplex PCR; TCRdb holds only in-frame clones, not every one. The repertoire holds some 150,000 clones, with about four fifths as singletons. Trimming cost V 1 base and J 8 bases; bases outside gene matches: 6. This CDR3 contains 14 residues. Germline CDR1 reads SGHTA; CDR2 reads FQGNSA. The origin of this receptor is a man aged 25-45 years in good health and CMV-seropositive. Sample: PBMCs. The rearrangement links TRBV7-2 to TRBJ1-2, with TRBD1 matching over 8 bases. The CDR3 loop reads CASSLDQGAGGYTF. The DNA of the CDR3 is TGTGCCAGCAGCTTAGATCAGGGGGCTGGCGGCTACACCTTC.